The 24 T cell receptor beta chains in this list originate from one sample, sequenced in a study of yellow fever vaccine responses in identical twins. TCRdb used MiXCR to reprocess the RT-PCR reads, holding one entry per CDR3 protein. The data show over 8,500 distinct CDR3 sequences, roughly 88% seen once. Specimen: T cells from blood (PBMCs), unsorted or a sorted subset (not recorded which), collected before or after yellow fever vaccination (not recorded which). The receptor source for this set is a woman in her late teens or twenties who received the yellow fever vaccine.

The chain recombines TRBV7-6 with TRBJ1-4; 8 nucleotides match TRBD1. The V segment lost 5 bases and the J segment 10 bases; nucleotides outside the gene matches: 6. This CDR3 comprises 13 residues. Germline CDR1 and CDR2: SGHVS and FNYEAQ. The CDR3 spells CASSPGTGGKLFF. The CDR3 bases are TGTGCCAGCAGCCCCGGGACAGGCGGAAAACTGTTTTTT.

The CDR3: CASSEGRQGWSYNEQFF. In DNA, the CDR3 is TGTGCCAGCAGTGAAGGGCGTCAGGGATGGTCCTACAATGAGCAGTTCTTC. The J gene is TRBJ2-1, the V gene TRBV2; D is possibly TRBD1 (5 bases). Trimming cost V 1 base and J 1 base, with 14 bases left between them. In germline, CDR1 is SNHLY, CDR2 FYNNEI. The length of the CDR3 is 17 residues.

The rearrangement links TRBV9 to TRBJ2-7; D gene uncertain. V was clipped by 2 bases and J by 6 bases, with 12 bases between them. The CDR3 is 13 residues long. Germline V gene sequence: CDR1 SGDLS, CDR2 YYNGEE. The CDR3 here is CASSVGPEFEQYF. CDR3 DNA: TGTGCCAGCAGCGTGGGCCCGGAGTTCGAGCAGTACTTC.

The chain carries TRBV10-1 and TRBJ2-1; 8 bases are shared with TRBD1. This CDR3 is built from 13 residues. V was pared by 9 bases and J by 0 bases, with 1 base of the junction left unmatched. Looked up from germline, CDR1 is WNHNN and CDR2 is SYGVQD (reference sequence). For the CDR3, the DNA is TGCGCCAGTACAGGGGGCTCCTACAATGAGCAGTTCTTC. Translated, it gives CASTGGSYNEQFF.

The chain couples TRBV11-3 to TRBJ2-5, with TRBD2 identical over 7 bases. The CDR3 has 15 residues. Germline V gives CDR1 SGHNT, CDR2 YENEEA. V lost 6 bases, J lost 5 bases, and 12 bases stayed unmatched. DNA for the CDR3: TGTGCCAGCAGTTACGCACTAGCGTGGGCTGAGACCCAGTACTTC. This translates into CASSYALAWAETQYF.

This chain joins TRBV10-1 and TRBJ2-7; 7 nucleotides match TRBD1. V was clipped by 2 bases and J by 2 bases; unmatched bases: 0. Germline lookup yields CDR1 WNHNN and CDR2 SYGVQD (reference sequence). This CDR3 region has 13 residues. The CDR3 loop is CASSEGTAYEQYF. The CDR3 nucleotides read TGCGCCAGCAGTGAGGGGACAGCCTACGAGCAGTACTTC.

CDR3 nucleotide sequence: TGTGCCAGCAGCTTAGGGACTAGCGGGAGCTGGAATGAGCAGTTCTTC. Residues: CASSLGTSGSWNEQFF. The rearrangement uses TRBV11-3 and TRBJ2-1, with 13 bases that match TRBD2. This CDR3 is built from 16 residues. Germline V lookup: CDR1 SGHNT, CDR2 YENEEA. The V segment lost 1 base and the J segment 7 bases; nucleotides outside the gene matches: 4.

This chain links TRBV15 with TRBJ1-4; D uncertain. Trimming left V 1 base short and J 2 bases short, with 17 bases between. The germline gives CDR1 LNHNV, CDR2 YYDKDF (reference sequence). This CDR3 is 18 amino acids long. CDR3 sequence reads: CATSRVSVQVSTNEKLFF. DNA for the CDR3: TGTGCCACCAGCAGAGTTTCGGTCCAGGTGTCGACTAATGAAAAACTGTTTTTT.

In its sample, this clonotype was seen once. The V and J genes are TRBV2 and TRBJ2-1, with D tentatively TRBD2 (6 bases). CDR1 is SNHLY and CDR2 is FYNNEI in the germline V gene. V was pared by 5 bases and J by 5 bases, with 19 bases between. This CDR3 is built from 16 residues. CDR3 loop: CASSIRGIQKDNEQFF. DNA of the CDR3: TGTGCCAGCAGTATTCGGGGGATTCAAAAGGACAATGAGCAGTTCTTC.

The chain carries TRBV11-1 and TRBJ1-5; D gene uncertain. Germline V gives CDR1 SGHAT, CDR2 FQDESV (reference sequence). V was clipped by 5 bases and J by 0 bases, with 8 bases between them. The CDR3 sequence is 14 residues long. CDR3 sequence (DNA): TGTGCCAGCAGCCCGGACGGTAGCAATCAGCCCCAGCATTTT. Its translation is CASSPDGSNQPQHF. The complete variable domain, with remaining parts taken from reference TRBV11-1 and TRBJ1-5, reads EAEVAQSPRYKITEKSQAVAFWCDPISGHATLYWYRQILGQGPELLVQFQDESVVDDSQLPKDRFSAERLKGVDSTLKIQPAELGDSAMYLCASSPDGSNQPQHFGDGTRLSIL.

The chain combines TRBV4-3 with TRBJ2-7; D is perhaps TRBD1 or TRBD2 (6 bases each). The CDR3 is made up of 16 amino acids. Trimming pared 0 bases from V and 3 bases from J, leaving 15 bases between. Germline V gene lookup returns CDR1 LGHNA and CDR2 YSLEER. CDR3 sequence (DNA): TGCGCCAGCAGCCAAGATAGGGGGGCGCGCTACTACGAGCAGTACTTC. Protein sequence: CASSQDRGARYYEQYF.

The rearrangement joins TRBV10-1 to TRBJ2-1, with D possibly matching TRBD1 (7 bases). The CDR3 sequence is 14 residues long. Germline V gene sequence: CDR1 WNHNN, CDR2 SYGVQD (reference sequence). Trimming took off 8 bases at V and 4 bases at J, with 15 bases between the two ends. Written as DNA, the CDR3 is TGCGCCAGCTGGAGGGGGCAGGAATACAATGAGCAGTTCTTC. This translates into CASWRGQEYNEQFF.

A single count supports this clonotype. The chain recombines TRBV29-1 with TRBJ2-1; 8 bases are a match to TRBD1. This CDR3 is 15 amino acids long. Germline CDR1 SQVTM, CDR2 ANQGSEA. V lost 8 bases to trimming and J lost 6 bases; unmatched junction nucleotides: 15. Here the CDR3 reads CSSPPARGQGNEQFF. Here the CDR3 DNA reads TGCAGCTCCCCACCCGCCAGGGGGCAGGGCAATGAGCAGTTCTTC.

The chain links TRBV6-1 to TRBJ1-2, with D tentatively TRBD1 (5 bases). Trimming removed 0 bases at V and 7 bases at J, with 9 bases between. Germline assignment: CDR1 MNHNS and CDR2 SASEGT. This CDR3 is 13 amino acids long. The CDR3 sequence is CASSEATVLGYTF. The CDR3, as DNA: TGTGCCAGCAGTGAAGCGACAGTCCTTGGCTACACCTTC.

The chain recombines TRBV18 with TRBJ2-1; D remains ambiguous. Trimming stripped 0 bases from V and 5 bases from J, with 5 bases between. Germline CDR1 reads KGHSH; CDR2 reads LQKENI. This CDR3 is 13 amino acids long. The CDR3 protein is CASSPPGNNEQFF. The CDR3 DNA is TGTGCCAGCTCACCACCGGGAAACAATGAGCAGTTCTTC.

The chain joins TRBV11-2 to TRBJ2-7, with D perhaps TRBD2 (6 bases). The CDR3 totals 14 residues. The V gene lost 8 bases and the J gene lost 0 bases, with 14 bases spanning the gap. Per the germline V gene, CDR1 is SGHAT and CDR2 is FQNNGV. In DNA, the CDR3 is TGTGCCAGCCACGGGAGAACACTCTCCTACGAGCAGTACTTC. Amino acid sequence: CASHGRTLSYEQYF.

This clonotype was found once. The chain recombines TRBV18 with TRBJ2-1; D is unresolved. From germline, CDR1 is KGHSH and CDR2 LQKENI. This CDR3 is 17 amino acids long. V lost 0 bases and J 5 bases, leaving 17 bases between the germline ends. The CDR3 DNA sequence: TGTGCCAGCTCACCACCGGTCTACCTTGAACAGCACAATGAGCAGTTCTTC. Translation: CASSPPVYLEQHNEQFF.

This clonotype was counted a few times. The chain recombines TRBV6-5 with TRBJ2-1; 7 bases align to TRBD2. The length of the CDR3 is 15 residues. V trimming: 4 bases; J trimming: 7 bases; junction bases outside the gene matches: 10. Germline V CDR1 and CDR2: MNHEY, SVGAGI. As DNA, the CDR3 is TGTGCCAGCAGTTTGCACTGGGGGGGGTTGAATGAGCAGTTCTTC. Residues: CASSLHWGGLNEQFF.

This sequence joins TRBV7-6 and TRBJ2-7, with a weak D call TRBD2 (6 bases). This CDR3 contains 14 residues. Germline V gene sequence: CDR1 SGHVS, CDR2 FNYEAQ. The V gene lost 2 bases and the J gene lost 4 bases, with 12 bases spanning the gap. The CDR3 reads CASSLSVGTYEQYF. The CDR3 DNA is TGTGCCAGCAGCTTAAGCGTAGGGACTTACGAGCAGTACTTC. The full variable domain, with the rest looked up from reference TRBV7-6 and TRBJ2-7, is GAGVSQSPRYKVTKRGQDVALRCDPISGHVSLYWYRQALGQGPEFLTYFNYEAQQDKSGLPNDRFSAERPEGSISTLTIQRTEQRDSAMYRCASSLSVGTYEQYFGPGTRLTVT.

CDR3 nucleotides: TGTGCCGTGGGACAGGGCCGGCAGCCCCAGCATTTT. Amino acid sequence: CAVGQGRQPQHF. The rearrangement joins TRBV6-1 to TRBJ1-5; 9 bases align to TRBD1. The CDR3 extends over 12 amino acids. Trimming at V came to 11 bases and at J to 7 bases, leaving 6 bases not matched to a gene. CDR1 is MNHNS and CDR2 is SASEGT in the germline V gene.

The chain recombines TRBV7-3 with TRBJ2-7; no reliable D call. CDR1 is SGHTA and CDR2 is FQGTGA in the germline V gene. The CDR3 contains 13 residues. V shed 0 bases and J shed 1 base, with 4 bases lying between them. The CDR3 reads CASSLTPSYEQYF. In nucleotides, the CDR3 is TGTGCCAGCAGCTTAACTCCGTCCTACGAGCAGTACTTC.

This clonotype is a singleton in its sample. J is TRBJ2-7 and V is TRBV7-9; 7 nucleotides match TRBD2. V lost 5 bases, J lost 0 bases, and 7 bases stayed unmatched. CDR1 SEHNR and CDR2 FQNEAQ come from the germline V gene (reference sequence). The length of the CDR3 is 15 residues. The CDR3 protein is CASSGGGTPSYEQYF. DNA of the CDR3: TGTGCCAGCAGCGGGGGAGGGACGCCCTCCTACGAGCAGTACTTC.

The chain links TRBV10-1 to TRBJ1-1; D gene unclear. The CDR3 length is 12 residues. V gave up 4 bases and J gave up 10 bases, with 13 bases separating them. The germline gives CDR1 WNHNN, CDR2 SYGVQD (reference sequence). CDR3 in DNA: TGCGCCAGCAGTGCGGGGTCCGAGGGAGCTTTCTTT. It is translated as CASSAGSEGAFF.

This chain joins TRBV15 and TRBJ2-7; TRBD1 matches 7 bases. The J segment lost 4 bases and the V segment lost 4 bases, leaving 1 base of the junction unmatched. Germline loops: CDR1 LNHNV, CDR2 YYDKDF (reference sequence). This CDR3 contains 12 residues. CDR3 nucleotides: TGTGCCACCAGCATGACAGGGTACGAGCAGTACGTC. Protein sequence: CATSMTGYEQYV.